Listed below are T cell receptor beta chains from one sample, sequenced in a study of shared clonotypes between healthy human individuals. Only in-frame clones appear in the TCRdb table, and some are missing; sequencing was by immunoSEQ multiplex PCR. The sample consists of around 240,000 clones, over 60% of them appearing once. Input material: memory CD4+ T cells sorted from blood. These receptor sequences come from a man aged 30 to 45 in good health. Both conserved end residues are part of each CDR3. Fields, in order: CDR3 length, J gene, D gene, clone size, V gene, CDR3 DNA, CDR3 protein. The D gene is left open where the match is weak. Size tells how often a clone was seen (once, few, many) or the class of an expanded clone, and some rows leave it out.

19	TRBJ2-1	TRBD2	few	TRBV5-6	TGTGCCAGCAGCTTGGGTCTAGCGGGAGCCCGGGGGGACTACAATGAGCAGTTCTTC	CASSLGLAGARGDYNEQFF
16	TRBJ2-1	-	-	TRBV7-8	TGTGCCAGCAGCTTAAAAGGGCCGGCGGGCCGAAATGAGCAGTTCTTC	CASSLKGPAGRNEQFF
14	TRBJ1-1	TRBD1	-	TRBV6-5	TGTGCCAGCAGCTGGGACAGGGGCAGGGCTGAAGCTTTCTTT	CASSWDRGRAEAFF
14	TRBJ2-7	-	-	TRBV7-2	TGTGCCAGCAGCTTATCAGGGGCCAGCTACGAGCAGTACTTC	CASSLSGASYEQYF
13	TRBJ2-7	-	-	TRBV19	TGTGCCAGTAGTATGAGTTTCCTACGGGAGCAGTACTTC	CASSMSFLREQYF
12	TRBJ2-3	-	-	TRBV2	TGTGCCAGCAGGCCCATACCAGATACGCAGTATTTT	CASRPIPDTQYF
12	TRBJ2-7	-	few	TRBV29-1	TGCAGCGTTTTCGGTGGGGCATCCGAGCAGTACTTC	CSVFGGASEQYF
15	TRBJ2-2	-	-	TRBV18	TGTGCCAGCTCACCACAAACCCTCGGCACCGGGGAGCTGTTTTTT	CASSPQTLGTGELFF
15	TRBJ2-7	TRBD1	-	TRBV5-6	TGTGCCAGCAGCTTGGATGGGACAGGGTTTGGCGAGCAGTACTTC	CASSLDGTGFGEQYF
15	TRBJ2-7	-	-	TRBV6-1	TGTGCCAGCAGTGAAGCGCGATTGAGTACCTACGAGCAGTACTTC	CASSEARLSTYEQYF
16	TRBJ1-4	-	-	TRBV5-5	TGTGCCAGCAGCTTGCAGGCCATTACGGCTAATGAAAAACTGTTTTTT	CASSLQAITANEKLFF
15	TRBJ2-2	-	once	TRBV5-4	TGTGCCAGCAGCTTGGTGGGTCGGAACACCGGGGAGCTGTTTTTT	CASSLVGRNTGELFF
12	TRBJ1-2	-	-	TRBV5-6	TGTGCCAGCAGCTTGGTAGGAAGTGGCTACACCTTC	CASSLVGSGYTF
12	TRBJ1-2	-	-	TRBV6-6	TGTGCCAGCAGCCCCCCACAGAGTTCGAGCACCTTC	CASSPPQSSSTF
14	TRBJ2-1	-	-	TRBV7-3	TGTGCCAGCAGCCCCGGCAGCGCGTACAATGAGCAGTTCTTC	CASSPGSAYNEQFF
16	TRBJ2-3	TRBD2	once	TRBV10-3	TGTGCCATCAGTGAGGGTTTTAGCGGGATTCAAGATACGCAGTATTTT	CAISEGFSGIQDTQYF
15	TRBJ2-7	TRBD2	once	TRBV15	TGTGCCACCAGCAAACCGGGACTAGCGGCCTACGAGCAGTACTTC	CATSKPGLAAYEQYF
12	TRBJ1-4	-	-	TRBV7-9	TGTGCCAGCAGCCCGAGGGTGGAAAAACTGTTTTTT	CASSPRVEKLFF
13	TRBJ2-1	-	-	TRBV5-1	TGCGCCAGCAGCCTACAGACCTACAATGAGCAGTTCTTC	CASSLQTYNEQFF
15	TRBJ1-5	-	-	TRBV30	TGTGCCTGGAGTGTTGGGAGTAATAGCAATCAGCCCCAGCATTTT	CAWSVGSNSNQPQHF
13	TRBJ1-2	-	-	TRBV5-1	TGCGCCAGCAGCCCGGACGGGGACTATGGCTACACCTTC	CASSPDGDYGYTF
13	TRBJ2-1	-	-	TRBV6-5	TGTGCCAGCAGTCCCCAAGGGGGGAATGAGCAGTTCTTC	CASSPQGGNEQFF
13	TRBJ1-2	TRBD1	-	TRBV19	TGTGCCAGTAGGCGATCCGGGACAGGGGGCTACACCTTC	CASRRSGTGGYTF